The 13 T cell receptor beta chains listed next were all sequenced from one sample in a study of cytomegalovirus exposure and HLA in healthy donors. PCR amplification relied on 60 Vbeta primers (plus 13 Jbeta primers). TCRdb keeps only in-frame clones here, not all; method: immunoSEQ multiplex PCR. The sample includes about 150,000 clones, approximately 80% of them seen just once. The sequenced sample was PBMCs. The origin of the receptors is a woman aged 35 to 49 in good health and CMV-seropositive.

The gene calls are TRBV7-3 and TRBJ2-1; TRBD2 might be the D (6 bases). Germline CDR1 is SGHTA and CDR2 is FQGTGA. The CDR3 consists of 16 residues. V lost 5 bases and J lost 2, with 16 bases in between. The CDR3, as DNA: TGTGCCAGCAGCCCGCAGGAGCGGACTACCTACAATGAGCAGTTCTTC. Encoded protein: CASSPQERTTYNEQFF.

This chain uses TRBV10-1 with TRBJ2-1; 10 nucleotides align to TRBD2. This CDR3 has 15 residues. J lost 7 bases, V lost 0 bases, and 3 bases had no gene match. Germline values: CDR1 WNHNN, CDR2 SYGVQD (reference sequence). Here the CDR3 DNA reads TGCGCCAGCAGTGAGTCGTTAGCGGGAGGTAATGAGCAGTTCTTC. Encoded protein: CASSESLAGGNEQFF.

In this sample, this clone turned up a few times. The CDR3: CASSVDLAGADTQYF. The CDR3 bases are TGTGCCAGCAGCGTAGATCTCGCGGGAGCAGATACGCAGTATTTT. The chain has TRBV9 and TRBJ2-3; 7 bases fit TRBD2. CDR1 is SGDLS, CDR2 YYNGEE, per germline. CDR3 size: 15 residues. With 0 bases clipped from V and 4 bases from J, the junction kept 5 bases outside the gene matches.

V is TRBV27 and J is TRBJ1-1; 8 bases line up with TRBD1. Germline V CDR1 and CDR2: MNHEY, SMNVEV (reference sequence). V lost 6 bases and J lost 0; bases outside the gene matches: 9. The CDR3 extends over 16 amino acids. Here the CDR3 DNA reads TGTGCCAGCAGCAAAATGACAGGGGCAATGAACACTGAAGCTTTCTTT. This translates into CASSKMTGAMNTEAFF.

The chain is built from TRBV11-3 and TRBJ2-2, with D possibly TRBD2 on 6 matching bases. The V and J ends lost 1 base and 4 bases respectively, with 13 bases between them. CDR3 length: 16 amino acids. The germline CDR1 and CDR2 sequences are SGHNT and YENEEA. The CDR3 region is CASSLVAGTGTGELFF. The CDR3, as DNA: TGTGCCAGCAGCTTAGTGGCGGGAACGGGCACCGGGGAGCTGTTTTTT.

The chain links TRBV5-1 to TRBJ2-2; 10 bases agree with TRBD1. The germline CDR1 and CDR2 sequences are SGHRS and YFSETQ. V lost 4 bases, J lost 1 base, and 4 bases stayed unmatched. There are 16 residues in the CDR3. In nucleotides, the CDR3 is TGCGCCAGCAGCCTTTGGACAGGGGGGAACACCGGGGAGCTGTTTTTT. It translates to CASSLWTGGNTGELFF.

The chain carries TRBV10-3 and TRBJ2-7; 8 positions agree with TRBD1. CDR3 length: 14 residues. Germline V gene sequence: CDR1 ENHRY, CDR2 SYGVKD. J was trimmed by 2 bases and V by 9 bases; bases with no gene match: 9. Here the CDR3 reads CAIAPGTGAYEQYF. Written as DNA, the CDR3 is TGTGCCATTGCCCCCGGGACAGGCGCCTACGAGCAGTACTTC.

The chain recombines TRBV30 with TRBJ2-1; D possibly corresponds to TRBD2 (5 bases). V was trimmed by 3 bases and J by 10 bases, leaving 16 bases between them. The CDR3 runs 13 residues. The germline gives CDR1 GTSNPN, CDR2 SVGIG (reference sequence). The CDR3 reads CAWRLRATFEQFF. In nucleotides, the CDR3 is TGTGCCTGGAGACTGCGGGCCACTTTCGAGCAGTTCTTC.

The chain has TRBV5-4 and TRBJ2-5; D uncertain. Between the trimmed V and J ends, which lost 2 bases and 3 bases, there was a span of 11 bases. This CDR3 comprises 14 residues. CDR1 SGHNT and CDR2 YYREEE come from the germline V gene (reference sequence). CDR3 DNA: TGTGCCAGCAGCTTCCTTTCTGTAGAAGAGACCCAGTACTTC. Protein product: CASSFLSVEETQYF. Looking up the rest from reference TRBV5-4 and TRBJ2-5 gives the full variable domain: ETGVTQSPTHLIKTRGQQVTLRCSSQSGHNTVSWYQQALGQGPQFIFQYYREEENGRGNFPPRFSGLQFPNYSSELNVNALELDDSALYLCASSFLSVEETQYFGPGTRLLVL.

This clone was recorded once. The V gene is TRBV29-1, the J gene TRBJ2-5; D uncertain. TRBJ2-7 explains the end of the DNA better; the J call may be wrong. The CDR3 has 12 amino acids. CDR1 and CDR2 from the germline V gene are SQVTM and ANQGSEA. In DNA, the CDR3 is TGCAGCGTTGAAGTCGGCGGTTCCGAGCAGTACTTC. Translating gives CSVEVGGSEQYF.

This sequence joins TRBV6-5 and TRBJ2-7, with D perhaps TRBD2 (5 bases). There are 15 residues in the CDR3. Trimming took off 10 bases at V and 3 bases at J, with 22 bases between the two ends. Germline CDR1 is MNHEY and CDR2 is SVGAGI. The CDR3 DNA reads TGTGCCACAGCGAGAAGTTGGGGAGCCCTCTACGAGCAGTACTTC. Its protein product is CATARSWGALYEQYF.

This chain joins TRBV28 and TRBJ2-7, with D hard to call. Trimming left V 3 bases short and J 7 bases short, with 10 bases between. CDR1 is MDHEN, CDR2 SYDVKM, per germline. The CDR3 contains 12 residues. The CDR3 bases are TGTGCCAGCAGTTTGACTCAGAGGGAGCAGTACTTC. Translating it yields CASSLTQREQYF.

The sample holds a few counts of this clone. This chain joins TRBV5-1 and TRBJ2-1; TRBD2 matches at 9 bases. The CDR3 consists of 17 residues. CDR1 and CDR2 (germline): SGHRS, YFSETQ. Losses at the gene ends were 1 base for V and 5 bases for J; bases not matched to a gene: 10. The chain's CDR3 is CASSLSRGGRADNEQFF. The CDR3 DNA is TGCGCCAGCAGCTTGAGTCGTGGCGGGAGGGCTGACAATGAGCAGTTCTTC.